This TCR beta chain was retrieved from a study of T-cell reconstitution after alpha-beta-depleted transplantation in children. To note about this clonotype: Its antigen is not known.

Study conclusions and caveats: T-cell numbers and diversity, one year after transplant, stemmed largely from T cells that were newly produced. At around two months after transplant, the alpha-beta T cells were reportedly derived from several hundred expanded clones that came from non-depleted graft cells.

V gave up 4 bases and J gave up 5 bases; unmatched junction bases: 3. Germline CDR1 and CDR2: MGHRA and YSYEKL. CDR3 size: 15 residues. Unique molecular identifiers featured in how the TCRbeta library was prepared. TCRdb reprocessed the PCR reads with MiXCR, giving one entry per CDR3 protein. This sample has about 98,000 distinct CDR3 sequences; 6% occur once, and the top ten carry 5.5% to 6.5%. The receptor was isolated from a female patient under 10 years old who had a stem cell transplant for Fanconi anemia, so the T cells may come from the graft donor. The sequencing used PBMCs, mostly from graft donor cells, collected 60 days after TCRalphabeta/CD19-depleted stem cell transplant. The chain uses TRBV4-1 and TRBJ2-2; 11 bases line up with TRBD2. CDR3 nucleotides: TGCGCCAGCAGCCGTACTAGCGGGGGTACCGGGGAGCTGTTTTTT. Its translation is CASSRTSGGTGELFF.